These 32 T cell receptor beta chains originate from one sample sequenced in a study of shared clonotypes between healthy human individuals. Only in-frame clones appear in the TCRdb table, and some are missing; sequencing was by immunoSEQ multiplex PCR. Of fewer than 600,000 clones in the sample, roughly three quarters were seen once. The specimen was PBMCs. All receptors derive from a woman aged 40 to 50 in good health. Some clones in this sample may be carry-over from other donors' samples.

The CDR3 loop reads CATSRLTGPGEKLFF. The CDR3 DNA reads as TGTGCCACCAGCAGACTCACAGGGCCTGGTGAAAAACTGTTTTTT. The chain carries TRBV15 and TRBJ1-4, with a weak D call TRBD1 (6 bases). Trimming left V 2 bases short and J 7 bases short, with 14 bases between. The CDR3 runs to 15 residues. CDR1 is LNHNV and CDR2 is YYDKDF in the germline V gene (reference sequence).

V is TRBV5-4 and J is TRBJ2-5; 15 positions agree with TRBD2. Germline V gene data show CDR1 as SGHNT and CDR2 as YYREEE (reference sequence). This CDR3 comprises 15 residues. V was clipped by 4 bases and J by 5 bases; unmatched bases: 3. In DNA form, the CDR3 reads TGTGCCAGCAGCACGGGACTAGCGGGAGGTGAGACCCAGTACTTC. Encoded protein: CASSTGLAGGETQYF.

This clone was detected once. The chain uses TRBV11-2 and TRBJ1-2; possibly TRBD1 for D (5 bases). Trimming pared 0 bases from V and 2 bases from J, leaving 10 bases between. Germline V gene lookup returns CDR1 SGHAT and CDR2 FQNNGV. The CDR3 sequence is 15 residues long. CDR3 in amino acids: CASSLDRDGNYGYTF. CDR3 DNA sequence: TGTGCCAGCAGCTTAGATAGGGACGGAAACTATGGCTACACCTTC.

Only a few counts were recorded for this clone. The chain uses TRBV28 and TRBJ2-7; D unclear. V shed 6 bases and J shed 3 bases, with 9 bases lying between them. The CDR3 spans 12 residues. CDR1 MDHEN and CDR2 SYDVKM come from the germline V gene. The CDR3 region has the DNA TGTGCCAGCAGGAGGTGGGGCTACGAGCAGTACTTC. Its protein is CASRRWGYEQYF.

The V gene is TRBV5-1, the J gene TRBJ1-1; weak D call: TRBD1 (5 bases). There are 16 residues in the CDR3. The germline V gene encodes CDR1 SGHRS and CDR2 YFSETQ. V was pared by 4 bases and J by 6 bases, with 22 bases between. CDR3 in amino acids: CASSTYVQGPIAEAFF. CDR3 in DNA: TGCGCCAGCAGCACCTACGTCCAGGGACCTATAGCTGAAGCTTTCTTT.

J is TRBJ2-2 and V is TRBV7-3; weak D call: TRBD1 (5 bases). The CDR3 consists of 17 residues. V shed 1 base and J shed 2 bases, with 14 bases lying between them. Germline lookup yields CDR1 SGHTA and CDR2 FQGTGA. The CDR3 region is CASSLSGAPRNTGELFF. The CDR3 region has the DNA TGTGCCAGCAGCTTAAGTGGGGCCCCCCGAAACACCGGGGAGCTGTTTTTT.

This clone was seen at least ten times. The chain joins TRBV7-2 to TRBJ2-7; D ambiguous. V lost 1 base, J lost 9 bases, and 13 bases lay in between. CDR1 is SGHTA, CDR2 FQGNSA, per germline. The CDR3 contains 13 residues. CDR3 loop: CASSLEPIYGQYF. The DNA of the CDR3 is TGTGCCAGCAGCTTAGAACCGATTTATGGGCAGTACTTC.

J is TRBJ1-1 and V is TRBV11-2; maybe TRBD1 (5 bases). CDR1 and CDR2 (germline): SGHAT, FQNNGV. V was cut by 5 bases and J by 4 bases, with 17 bases left in between. CDR3 length equals 15 residues. The CDR3 region is CASSPQRNRLTEAFF. CDR3 nucleotides: TGTGCCAGCAGCCCCCAAAGAAACAGGCTCACTGAAGCTTTCTTT.

This clone was seen a single time. The rearrangement uses TRBV5-1 and TRBJ2-4; TRBD2 aligns across 10 bases. The CDR3 loop spans 16 amino acids. Germline V lookup: CDR1 SGHRS, CDR2 YFSETQ. The junction had 12 bases not matched to a gene; V was cut back by 4 bases and J by 8 bases. CDR3 in amino acids: CASSPQEGLARDIQYF. For the CDR3, the DNA is TGCGCCAGCAGCCCCCAAGAGGGACTAGCGAGGGACATTCAGTACTTC.

As to this clone: Other DNA sequences in this sample translate to the same CDR3. The chain has TRBV7-9 and TRBJ2-5; no definite D call. The length of the CDR3 is 12 residues. Germline V CDR1 and CDR2: SEHNR, FQNEAQ (reference sequence). V lost 0 bases and J 5 bases, leaving 4 bases between the germline ends. The CDR3 region is CASSLAGETQYF. CDR3 coding DNA: TGTGCCAGCAGCTTAGCGGGTGAGACCCAGTACTTC.

The gene calls are TRBV30 and TRBJ2-2; 12 bases line up with TRBD2. Losses at the gene ends were 2 bases for V and 7 bases for J; bases not matched to a gene: 5. Germline V gene lookup returns CDR1 GTSNPN and CDR2 SVGIG (reference sequence). The CDR3 is 15 amino acids. CDR3 nucleotides: TGTGCCTGGAGTTCTAGCGGGAGGGCCGTCGGGGAGCTGTTTTTT. Protein product: CAWSSSGRAVGELFF.

The V and J genes are TRBV5-1 and TRBJ2-5, with D uncertain. V dropped 4 bases and J dropped 5 bases, with 18 bases sitting between them. The CDR3 is made up of 15 amino acids. Per the germline V gene, CDR1 is SGHRS and CDR2 is YFSETQ. The CDR3 DNA reads TGCGCCAGCAGCCCTTGGAAGACCCATCCGGAGACCCAGTACTTC. Amino acids: CASSPWKTHPETQYF. The entire variable domain, with the rest obtained from reference TRBV5-1 and TRBJ2-5, is as follows: KAGVTQTPRYLIKTRGQQVTLSCSPISGHRSVSWYQQTPGQGLQFLFEYFSETQRNKGNFPGRFSGRQFSNSRSEMNVSTLELGDSALYLCASSPWKTHPETQYFGPGTRLLVL.

This clone showed up just a few times. The gene calls are TRBV2 and TRBJ1-3; D call uncertain. Trimming pared 4 bases from V and 0 bases from J, leaving 13 bases between. Germline V gene data show CDR1 as SNHLY and CDR2 as FYNNEI. This CDR3 has 16 amino acids. CDR3 in amino acids: CASSVIRTSSGNTIYF. The CDR3 nucleotides are TGTGCCAGCAGTGTAATAAGGACTAGCTCTGGAAACACCATATATTTT.

This clone has only a few counts. The rearrangement links TRBV6-6 to TRBJ1-2; TRBD1 is a possible D gene (5 bases). The germline V gene has CDR1 MNHNY and CDR2 SVGAGI (reference sequence). This CDR3 comprises 12 residues. The V end was cut by 6 bases, the J end by 7 bases, with 12 bases between. The CDR3 coding sequence is TGTGCCAGCAGCCGGGACGGTCTTGGCTACACCTTC. This translates into CASSRDGLGYTF.

The rearrangement uses TRBV28 and TRBJ1-2; D perhaps matches TRBD1 (6 bases). Germline assignment: CDR1 MDHEN and CDR2 SYDVKM. Between the trimmed V and J ends, which lost 6 bases and 4 bases, there was a span of 21 bases. The CDR3 covers 16 residues. The CDR3, as DNA: TGTGCCAGCAGCCCCCCCACCCACGGGGGCGCCTATGGCTACACCTTC. The encoded protein is CASSPPTHGGAYGYTF.

The J gene is TRBJ2-3, the V gene TRBV9; D possibly uses TRBD1 or TRBD2 (5 bases each). Between the trimmed V and J ends, which lost 4 bases and 0 bases, there was a span of 15 bases. In germline, CDR1 is SGDLS, CDR2 YYNGEE. The CDR3 is 16 residues long. As DNA, the CDR3 is TGTGCCAGCAGCCCTCGACCGGGGCCTAGCACAGATACGCAGTATTTT. This codes for CASSPRPGPSTDTQYF.

This clone was observed once. A far more abundant clone sits one base away, making this likely a read error. The V and J genes are TRBV5-6 and TRBJ2-7; TRBD1 is a possible D gene (6 bases). CDR1 SGHDT and CDR2 YYEEEE come from the germline V gene. The CDR3 has 14 amino acids. CDR3 nucleotide sequence: TGTGCCAGCAGCTATCAGCAGGGGCCCTACGGGCAGTACTTC. The encoded protein is CASSYQQGPYGQYF. Drawing the rest from reference TRBV5-6 and TRBJ2-7, the complete variable domain is DAGVTQSPTHLIKTRGQQVTLRCSPKSGHDTVSWYQQALGQGPQFIFQYYEEEERQRGNFPDRFSGHQFPNYSSELNVNALLLGDSALYLCASSYQQGPYGQYFGPGTRLTVT.

V and J are TRBV27 and TRBJ2-3, with D perhaps matching TRBD2 (6 bases). In germline, CDR1 is MNHEY, CDR2 SMNVEV (reference sequence). The CDR3 totals 13 residues. V was cut by 3 bases and J by 6 bases, with 10 bases left in between. The CDR3 DNA reads TGTGCCAGCAGTTTCCGCCGGGGGGATACGCAGTATTTT. Its translation: CASSFRRGDTQYF.

The V and J genes are TRBV28 and TRBJ2-7; 16 bases fit TRBD2. Trimming at V came to 6 bases and at J to 5 bases, leaving 7 bases not matched to a gene. Per germline, CDR1 MDHEN and CDR2 SYDVKM. This CDR3 contains 16 residues. The CDR3 here is CASRPTGTSGRDEQYF. The CDR3 nucleotides are TGTGCCAGCAGACCTACCGGGACTAGCGGGAGGGACGAGCAGTACTTC. The whole variable domain, remainder taken from reference TRBV28 and TRBJ2-7, is DVKVTQSSRYLVKRTGEKVFLECVQDMDHENMFWYRQDPGLGLRLIYFSYDVKMKEKGDIPEGYSVSREKKERFSLILESASTNQTSMYLCASRPTGTSGRDEQYFGPGTRLTVT.

The gene calls are TRBV2 and TRBJ2-1; D uncertain. Germline-derived CDR1 and CDR2 are SNHLY and FYNNEI. Trimming cost V 4 bases and J 7 bases, with 20 bases left between them. The CDR3 runs 16 residues. The CDR3 sequence: CASSGVLLPPSNEQFF. CDR3 coding DNA: TGTGCCAGCAGTGGAGTTCTCTTGCCCCCTTCGAATGAGCAGTTCTTC. Complete variable domain (other parts from reference TRBV2 and TRBJ2-1): EPEVTQTPSHQVTQMGQEVILRCVPISNHLYFYWYRQILGQKVEFLVSFYNNEISEKSEIFDDQFSVERPDGSNFTLKIRSTKLEDSAMYFCASSGVLLPPSNEQFFGPGTRLTVL.

For the CDR3, the DNA is TGTGCCAGCAACCCTAGCGGGAGGATCGGGGAGCTGTTTTTT. Its translation: CASNPSGRIGELFF. The chain links TRBV25-1 to TRBJ2-2, with 11 bases lining up with TRBD2. This CDR3 has 14 residues. Germline-derived CDR1 and CDR2 are MGHDK and SYGVNS. V gave up 7 bases and J gave up 7 bases; unmatched junction bases: 5.

CDR3 protein: CAWSRFRDSNYGYTF. In nucleotides, the CDR3 is TGTGCCTGGAGTCGCTTCCGGGACAGTAACTATGGCTACACCTTC. The rearrangement uses TRBV30 and TRBJ1-2; 7 bases align to TRBD1. J lost 1 base, V lost 2 bases, and 7 bases had no gene match. CDR1 GTSNPN and CDR2 SVGIG come from the germline V gene (reference sequence). This CDR3 has 15 residues.

This rearrangement joins TRBV15 to TRBJ2-7, with 8 bases fitting TRBD1. The CDR3 is 16 amino acids. Looked up from germline, CDR1 is LNHNV and CDR2 is YYDKDF (reference sequence). Germline trimming cut 2 bases from V and 0 bases from J; bases unmatched to any gene: 6. The CDR3 region is CATSRQTGALSYEQYF. The DNA for the CDR3 is TGTGCCACCAGCAGACAGACAGGGGCCCTCTCCTACGAGCAGTACTTC.

As DNA, the CDR3 is TGTGCCTGGAGAGGCCCAGAGGGAGTGACAGATACGCAGTATTTT. The encoded protein is CAWRGPEGVTDTQYF. This rearrangement joins TRBV30 to TRBJ2-3; tentatively, D is TRBD2 (5 bases). The CDR3 extends over 15 amino acids. The germline V gene encodes CDR1 GTSNPN and CDR2 SVGIG (reference sequence). Between the trimmed V and J ends, which lost 3 bases and 3 bases, there was a span of 16 bases.

This rearrangement joins TRBV2 to TRBJ1-1; weak D call: TRBD1 (5 bases). Deletions cut 6 bases from V and 3 bases from J, with 20 bases between. The V gene's germline CDR1 is SNHLY and CDR2 FYNNEI. This CDR3 spans 16 amino acids. CDR3 DNA: TGTGCCAGCAGCGTAAATCGCGGGGGTTGGGACACTGAAGCTTTCTTT. This gives the protein CASSVNRGGWDTEAFF. Full variable domain (missing parts from reference TRBV2 and TRBJ1-1): EPEVTQTPSHQVTQMGQEVILRCVPISNHLYFYWYRQILGQKVEFLVSFYNNEISEKSEIFDDQFSVERPDGSNFTLKIRSTKLEDSAMYFCASSVNRGGWDTEAFFGQGTRLTVV.

The chain has TRBV9 and TRBJ2-2; no clear D. V lost 6 bases to trimming and J lost 2 bases, with 8 bases between them. This CDR3 region has 13 residues. Germline V gene sequence: CDR1 SGDLS, CDR2 YYNGEE. CDR3 bases: TGTGCCAGCACCAAACTTAACACCGGGGAGCTGTTTTTT. It translates to CASTKLNTGELFF.

The chain combines TRBV4-2 with TRBJ2-5; D is unclear. Germline CDR1 is LGHNA and CDR2 is YNFKEQ. Trimming left V 0 bases short and J 1 base short, with 6 bases between. CDR3 length equals 14 residues. The CDR3: CASSQEGIQETQYF. CDR3 DNA sequence: TGTGCCAGCAGCCAAGAGGGGATCCAAGAGACCCAGTACTTC.

The genes are TRBV7-8 and TRBJ2-1; a possible D gene is TRBD2 (5 bases). The CDR3 loop spans 13 amino acids. Deletions cut 4 bases from V and 6 bases from J, with 10 bases between. Per the germline V gene, CDR1 is SGHVS and CDR2 is FQNEAQ. CDR3 in amino acids: CASSSWGANEQFF. The CDR3 region has the DNA TGTGCCAGCAGCTCCTGGGGAGCCAATGAGCAGTTCTTC.

The V gene is TRBV5-4, the J gene TRBJ2-1, with 7 positions matching TRBD1. The J segment lost 0 bases and the V segment lost 5 bases, leaving 5 bases of the junction unmatched. This CDR3 contains 15 residues. The V gene's germline CDR1 is SGHNT and CDR2 YYREEE (reference sequence). The CDR3 DNA sequence: TGTGCCAGCAGTAAGGACAGGAGCTCCTACAATGAGCAGTTCTTC. Encoded protein: CASSKDRSSYNEQFF.

This chain uses TRBV18 with TRBJ2-7; D is unclear. V was trimmed by 3 bases and J by 3 bases, leaving 9 bases between them. The CDR3 extends over 13 amino acids. Germline values: CDR1 KGHSH, CDR2 LQKENI. Here the CDR3 DNA reads TGTGCCAGCTCACCGGGCAGCCGCTACGAGCAGTACTTC. It yields the protein CASSPGSRYEQYF. Filled out from reference TRBV18 and TRBJ2-7, the complete variable domain reads NAGVMQNPRHLVRRRGQEARLRCSPMKGHSHVYWYRQLPEEGLKFMVYLQKENIIDESGMPKERFSAEFPKEGPSILRIQQVVRGDSAAYFCASSPGSRYEQYFGPGTRLTVT.

The chain is built from TRBV18 and TRBJ2-7; 13 bases map to TRBD2. Germline V lookup: CDR1 KGHSH, CDR2 LQKENI. J was trimmed by 4 bases and V by 3 bases; bases with no gene match: 3. The CDR3 covers 15 residues. The CDR3 DNA sequence: TGTGCCAGCTCACCGGGACTAGCGGGAACGTACGAGCAGTACTTC. This encodes CASSPGLAGTYEQYF.

The genes are TRBV7-6 and TRBJ2-1; D is ambiguous. Trimming removed 3 bases at V and 8 bases at J, with 14 bases between. Germline V CDR1 and CDR2: SGHVS, FNYEAQ. The CDR3 is 14 residues long. The CDR3 DNA is TGTGCCAGCAGCTTGGGAACACTTTGGGATGAGCAGTTCTTC. Its protein is CASSLGTLWDEQFF.